The 22 T cell receptor beta chains below were found in one sample sequenced in a study of cytomegalovirus exposure and HLA in healthy donors. Vbeta (60) and Jbeta (13) primers were used in the PCR. Data came from immunoSEQ multiplex PCR; TCRdb stores just in-frame clones and leaves some out. Of about 84,000 clones in the sample, 80% to 90% were seen once. What was sequenced was PBMCs. The receptors were sampled from a man younger than 35 in good health and CMV-seronegative.

The J gene is TRBJ2-1, the V gene TRBV4-3; D is perhaps TRBD2 (5 bases). The ends were cut back, 0 bases at V and 9 bases at J, with 9 bases in the middle. Germline V lookup: CDR1 LGHNA, CDR2 YSLEER. The length of the CDR3 is 13 residues. The CDR3 is CASSQDRGREQFF. The CDR3 region has the DNA TGCGCCAGCAGCCAAGATCGCGGGCGTGAGCAGTTCTTC.

The J gene is TRBJ2-7, the V gene TRBV4-1; 9 bases are shared with TRBD2. V trimming: 3 bases; J trimming: 5 bases; junction bases outside the gene matches: 17. In germline, CDR1 is MGHRA, CDR2 YSYEKL. The CDR3 contains 18 residues. CDR3 sequence: CASSHERSGSRGSHEQYF. As DNA, the CDR3 is TGCGCCAGCAGCCACGAGCGTAGCGGGAGCCGAGGGTCCCACGAGCAGTACTTC.

CDR3 residues: CASSSTSGRRTDTQYF. The CDR3 DNA reads as TGTGCCAGCAGTTCGACTAGCGGGAGAAGAACAGATACGCAGTATTTT. The genes are TRBV27 and TRBJ2-3; 12 bases are a match to TRBD2. Looked up from germline, CDR1 is MNHEY and CDR2 is SMNVEV (reference sequence). The CDR3 spans 16 residues. J was trimmed by 3 bases and V by 4 bases; bases with no gene match: 5.

A single count supports this clone. J is TRBJ2-2 and V is TRBV19; D ambiguous. Trimming stripped 5 bases from V and 2 bases from J, with 6 bases between. The CDR3 is made up of 13 amino acids. Germline V lookup: CDR1 LNHDA, CDR2 SQIVND (reference sequence). CDR3: CASSHRNTGELFF. In DNA form, the CDR3 reads TGTGCCAGTAGTCACAGAAACACCGGGGAGCTGTTTTTT.

This clone has a single count. This sequence joins TRBV7-9 and TRBJ1-1, with a weak D call TRBD1 (5 bases). The CDR3 is 13 amino acids. V gave up 2 bases and J gave up 5 bases, with 9 bases separating them. Germline V CDR1 and CDR2: SEHNR, FQNEAQ (reference sequence). CDR3 nucleotide sequence: TGTGCCAGCAGCTTAAAAGGGGTTACTGAAGCTTTCTTT. Protein: CASSLKGVTEAFF.

The genes are TRBV6-5 and TRBJ1-5; 8 bases line up with TRBD1. This CDR3 is 14 amino acids long. Germline trimming cut 6 bases from V and 2 bases from J; bases unmatched to any gene: 3. Germline CDR1 is MNHEY and CDR2 is SVGAGI. The CDR3 region is CASSDRGGNQPQHF. The CDR3 nucleotides are TGTGCCAGCAGCGACAGGGGCGGCAATCAGCCCCAGCATTTT.

The chain links TRBV5-1 to TRBJ1-1, with 11 bases aligning to TRBD1. Trimming at V came to 1 base and at J to 4 bases, leaving 3 bases not matched to a gene. Germline V gene sequence: CDR1 SGHRS, CDR2 YFSETQ. CDR3 length: 15 amino acids. CDR3 sequence reads: CASSLIGTGGTEAFF. CDR3 coding DNA: TGCGCCAGCAGCTTGATCGGGACAGGGGGCACTGAAGCTTTCTTT.

The chain has TRBV11-2 and TRBJ2-1; 10 positions agree with TRBD1. CDR3 length equals 15 residues. Germline V gene sequence: CDR1 SGHAT, CDR2 FQNNGV. V dropped 5 bases and J dropped 8; count of bases not matched to a gene: 9. The CDR3 loop is CASSPGQGRVDEQFF. DNA for the CDR3: TGTGCCAGCAGCCCGGGACAGGGGAGGGTCGATGAGCAGTTCTTC.

The genes are TRBV7-2 and TRBJ2-1; 7 bases map to TRBD2. The ends lost 5 bases at V and 7 bases at J; junction bases unmatched: 14. The CDR3 spans 16 residues. Germline loops: CDR1 SGHTA, CDR2 FQGNSA. The CDR3 region has the DNA TGTGCCAGCAGCCAAGATGGGAGGGAGGGGAGGAATGAGCAGTTCTTC. This translates into CASSQDGREGRNEQFF.

As for this clone: The junction and the germline gene differ at one end; a read error may be behind it. The same CDR3 arises from other DNA sequences in this sample as well. The gene calls are TRBV7-8 and TRBJ1-1, with 8 positions matching TRBD1. CDR1 is SGHVS, CDR2 FQNEAQ, per germline. The CDR3 is 18 residues long. This CDR3 is CASSLGGQGAILHTEAFF. The DNA of the CDR3 is TGTGCCAGCAGCTTAGGCGGGCAGGGGGCCATTCTTCACACTGAGGCTTTCTTT.

This sequence joins TRBV7-9 and TRBJ1-3; the match to TRBD1 covers 9 bases. The CDR3 runs to 13 residues. V trimming: 10 bases; J trimming: 4 bases; junction bases outside the gene matches: 5. In germline, CDR1 is SEHNR, CDR2 FQNEAQ (reference sequence). Here the CDR3 reads CATRDRAGNTIYF. CDR3 nucleotide sequence: TGTGCCACAAGGGACAGGGCCGGAAACACCATATATTTT. Full variable domain (remainder filled in from reference TRBV7-9 and TRBJ1-3): DTGVSQNPRHKITKRGQNVTFRCDPISEHNRLYWYRQTLGQGPEFLTYFQNEAQLEKSRLLSDRFSAERPKGSFSTLEIQRTEQGDSAMYLCATRDRAGNTIYFGEGSWLTVV.

The J gene is TRBJ2-7, the V gene TRBV27; 7 nucleotides align to TRBD1. This CDR3 spans 14 amino acids. V lost 6 bases and J lost 2; bases outside the gene matches: 7. Germline-derived CDR1 and CDR2 are MNHEY and SMNVEV (reference sequence). CDR3 nucleotides: TGTGCCAGCAGCCCTGACAGGGTGGCCTACGAGCAGTACTTC. It is translated as CASSPDRVAYEQYF.

J is TRBJ2-5 and V is TRBV5-4; 8 nucleotides line up with TRBD2. Germline loops: CDR1 SGHNT, CDR2 YYREEE (reference sequence). The CDR3 is made up of 14 amino acids. J was trimmed by 3 bases and V by 2 bases; bases with no gene match: 3. The CDR3 is CASSFPGGEETQYF. Here the CDR3 DNA reads TGTGCCAGCAGCTTCCCCGGGGGGGAAGAGACCCAGTACTTC.

The chain is built from TRBV6-5 and TRBJ2-2; TRBD1 might be the D (5 bases). CDR3 length: 14 residues. V dropped 0 bases and J dropped 6 bases, with 8 bases sitting between them. Germline V gene data show CDR1 as MNHEY and CDR2 as SVGAGI. In DNA form, the CDR3 reads TGTGCCAGCAGTTACTCCGCACAGGCCGGGGAGCTGTTTTTT. The encoded protein is CASSYSAQAGELFF.

This chain uses TRBV28 with TRBJ2-7; TRBD2 is a possible D gene (6 bases). CDR3 length: 13 residues. Germline lookup yields CDR1 MDHEN and CDR2 SYDVKM. Trimming stripped 10 bases from V and 0 bases from J, with 13 bases between. DNA for the CDR3: TGTGCCACCAAAAGCGGGTACTCCTACGAGCAGTACTTC. Translation gives CATKSGYSYEQYF. The full variable domain, with the rest looked up from reference TRBV28 and TRBJ2-7, is DVKVTQSSRYLVKRTGEKVFLECVQDMDHENMFWYRQDPGLGLRLIYFSYDVKMKEKGDIPEGYSVSREKKERFSLILESASTNQTSMYLCATKSGYSYEQYFGPGTRLTVT.

The rearrangement uses TRBV30 and TRBJ2-5; D is undetermined. V lost 5 bases and J lost 11, with 12 bases in between. The length of the CDR3 is 10 residues. Germline loops: CDR1 GTSNPN, CDR2 SVGIG (reference sequence). The CDR3 protein is CAWGPNGQYF. The CDR3 DNA is TGTGCCTGGGGCCCGAACGGGCAGTACTTC.

The chain carries TRBV7-2 and TRBJ1-2, with D hard to call. Between the trimmed V and J ends, which lost 5 bases and 4 bases, there was a span of 14 bases. This CDR3 spans 14 amino acids. Germline-derived CDR1 and CDR2 are SGHTA and FQGNSA. The CDR3: CASSRGLGAYGYTF. The DNA of the CDR3 is TGTGCCAGCAGCAGAGGACTCGGAGCCTATGGCTACACCTTC.

This chain connects TRBV7-9 to TRBJ2-3, with 7 bases that match TRBD1. This CDR3 has 14 amino acids. CDR1 is SEHNR and CDR2 is FQNEAQ in the germline V gene (reference sequence). V lost 4 bases and J lost 2; bases outside the gene matches: 3. The CDR3 DNA is TGTGCCAGCAGCTCGGGACAGTACACAGATACGCAGTATTTT. It encodes CASSSGQYTDTQYF. The full variable domain, its missing parts supplied by reference TRBV7-9 and TRBJ2-3, is DTGVSQNPRHKITKRGQNVTFRCDPISEHNRLYWYRQTLGQGPEFLTYFQNEAQLEKSRLLSDRFSAERPKGSFSTLEIQRTEQGDSAMYLCASSSGQYTDTQYFGPGTRLTVL.

This clone was recorded once. One junction end does not reproduce the germline sequence, and a read error may be involved. The chain joins TRBV28 to TRBJ2-1; D ambiguous. CDR1 and CDR2 from the germline V gene are MDHEN and SYDVKM. CDR3 length: 14 amino acids. The CDR3 is CASSLGPRNKEQFF. The CDR3, as DNA: TGTGCCAGCAGTTTAGGCCCCCGTAACAAGGAGCAGTTCTTC.

CDR3 sequence: CASSWSGGNTGELFF. The CDR3 nucleotides read TGTGCCAGCAGTTGGTCGGGGGGGAACACCGGGGAGCTGTTTTTT. The J gene is TRBJ2-2, the V gene TRBV6-5, with 7 bases that match TRBD2. The V gene end was trimmed by 4 bases and the J gene end by 1 base; junction bases not matched to a gene: 3. Germline CDR1 MNHEY, CDR2 SVGAGI. The CDR3 length is 15 residues.

The CDR3 loop is CASSAGGTGELFF. CDR3 sequence (DNA): TGTGCCAGCAGCGCCGGGGGCACCGGGGAGCTGTTTTTT. The chain joins TRBV28 to TRBJ2-2; a weak D match, TRBD2 (6 bases). Trimming pared 6 bases from V and 4 bases from J, leaving 9 bases between. The CDR3 covers 13 residues. Germline V gene sequence: CDR1 MDHEN, CDR2 SYDVKM.

In its sample, this clone was seen once. The rearrangement links TRBV7-3 to TRBJ2-1; 7 nucleotides match TRBD2. This CDR3 is built from 14 residues. Germline CDR1 is SGHTA and CDR2 is FQGTGA. The V gene end was trimmed by 2 bases and the J gene end by 6 bases; junction bases not matched to a gene: 4. The CDR3 sequence is CASSLGLAVNEQFF. CDR3 coding DNA: TGTGCCAGCAGCTTAGGGCTAGCGGTCAATGAGCAGTTCTTC.